This TCR beta chain came from a study of response to subunit inactivated influenza vaccine. Study-wide points: Authors suggested that a seasonal influenza vaccination recruits few new T cells each time.

TCRdb re-called the RT-PCR reads with MiXCR, one entry per CDR3 protein. The sample includes 150,000 to 200,000 distinct CDR3 sequences, 9.5% to 12% of them seen just once. Many counts were recorded for this clonotype. Its antigen is still unknown. This CDR3 has 12 amino acids. Germline-derived CDR1 and CDR2 are SGHRS and YFSETQ. V lost 0 bases to trimming and J lost 12 bases, with 10 bases between them. The receptor was isolated from a man aged 50 to 69 who received an inactivated influenza vaccine. The chain joins TRBV5-1 to TRBJ2-1; D might be TRBD1 (6 bases). This specimen was CD8+ T cells sorted from PBMCs, taken less than 30 months after vaccination. The CDR3 region is CASSLETGLQFF. The DNA for the CDR3 is TGCGCCAGCAGCTTGGAGACAGGTCTGCAGTTCTTC.